Below, 12 T cell receptor beta chains from the same sample are listed, as sequenced in a study of blood T cells in healthy people across ages. The second PCR ran about 6 to 12 cycles with a sample-barcoded 5' primer and J-beta primers. TCRdb ran MiXCR on the 5' RACE reads and lists one entry per CDR3 protein. In the table there are roughly 1,700,000 distinct CDR3 sequences, about 28% of which are singletons. Sample: blood. The receptors were sampled from a woman in her 30s in good health.

V and J are TRBV7-9 and TRBJ2-7; 12 bases are a match to TRBD2. Trimming removed 8 bases from V and 1 base from J; junction bases left unmatched: 15. CDR1 is SEHNR and CDR2 is FQNEAQ in the germline V gene (reference sequence). The CDR3 spans 18 residues. CDR3 nucleotides: TGTGCCAGCTCGAGGGTGCGCGGCACTAGCGGGGGGTCCTACGAGCAGTACTTC. It is translated as CASSRVRGTSGGSYEQYF.

In its sample, this clonotype was seen many times. This chain connects TRBV12-3 or TRBV12-4 to TRBJ1-2; possibly TRBD1 for D (6 bases). CDR3 length: 13 amino acids. Trimming left V 5 bases short and J 6 bases short, with 13 bases between. CDR3 region: CASSGGGSDGYTF. CDR3 bases: TGTGCCAGCAGTGGAGGGGGTTCGGATGGCTACACCTTC.

This clonotype was seen more than once but under ten times. In DNA form, the CDR3 reads TGCGCCAGCAGCCAAGATGGAGAAAACAAAAACATTCAGTACTTC. Translated: CASSQDGENKNIQYF. The chain combines TRBV4-3 with TRBJ2-4; D remains ambiguous. The V gene's germline CDR1 is LGHNA and CDR2 YSLEER. The CDR3 spans 15 residues. V lost 0 bases, J lost 3 bases, and 9 bases lay in between.

This chain connects TRBV12-3 or TRBV12-4 to TRBJ2-3, with D hard to call. The length of the CDR3 is 16 residues. The V end lost 3 bases, the J end lost 2 bases, and 15 bases lay between the germline ends. The CDR3 protein is CASSLGRRPYTDTQYF. Here the CDR3 DNA reads TGTGCCAGCAGTTTGGGCAGGAGACCTTACACAGATACGCAGTATTTT.

This clonotype was recorded at least ten times. V is TRBV12-3 or TRBV12-4 and J is TRBJ2-1; perhaps TRBD2 as D (5 bases). This CDR3 is built from 12 residues. The V and J ends lost 3 bases and 8 bases respectively, with 8 bases between them. CDR3 protein: CASSFMGDEQFF. The CDR3 DNA reads as TGTGCCAGCAGTTTCATGGGAGATGAGCAGTTCTTC.

In regard to this clonotype: This may be a read error: a much more frequent sequence differs by one nucleotide. The chain links TRBV4-1 to TRBJ1-1; D not certain. Germline CDR1 reads MGHRA; CDR2 reads YSYEKL. This CDR3 is built from 14 residues. The CDR3 loop reads CASSQDSAYTEALF. DNA of the CDR3: TGCGCCAGCAGCCAAGATTCGGCATACACTGAAGCTTTATTT.

This clonotype has a handful of counts. The chain employs TRBV20-1 and TRBJ1-2; the D gene is possibly TRBD1 (5 bases). The V gene's germline CDR1 is DFQATT and CDR2 SNEGSKA (reference sequence). CDR3 length: 12 amino acids. V was pared by 1 base and J by 8 bases, with 11 bases between. CDR3 in DNA: TGCAGTGCTAGAGTGGACGGGGGGGGCTACACCTTC. Encoded protein: CSARVDGGGYTF.

This clonotype was picked up a small number of times. The CDR3 nucleotides read TGTGCCAGCAGCGACCGAGGGCCTCCTGAAAAACTGTTTTTT. As protein: CASSDRGPPEKLFF. This chain joins TRBV6-5 and TRBJ1-4, with D hard to call. Trimming stripped 6 bases from V and 7 bases from J, with 15 bases between. CDR1 MNHEY and CDR2 SVGAGI come from the germline V gene. The CDR3 is 14 amino acids.

This clonotype was detected only a few times. The chain recombines TRBV5-1 with TRBJ2-1; D not certain. Germline lookup yields CDR1 SGHRS and CDR2 YFSETQ. V was shortened by 2 bases and J by 6 bases, with 12 bases between the two germline ends. CDR3 size: 14 residues. The CDR3, as DNA: TGCGCCAGCAGCTTATCGGCAAACGTCAATGAGCAGTTCTTC. It encodes CASSLSANVNEQFF.

This clonotype occurred a few times. J is TRBJ1-1 and V is TRBV28; 10 nucleotides align to TRBD1. The CDR3 has 12 amino acids. The V gene end was trimmed by 3 bases and the J gene end by 12 bases; junction bases not matched to a gene: 4. Germline CDR1 reads MDHEN; CDR2 reads SYDVKM. CDR3 sequence: CASSFAGQGTFF. CDR3 DNA: TGTGCCAGCAGTTTTGCGGGACAGGGGACTTTCTTT.

The chain uses TRBV4-3 and TRBJ1-2, with D unclear. Trimming took 0 bases from V and 3 from J, leaving 11 bases between them. This CDR3 is built from 15 residues. Germline V gene data show CDR1 as LGHNA and CDR2 as YSLEER. CDR3 residues: CASSQDNPVDYGYTF. As DNA, the CDR3 is TGCGCCAGCAGCCAAGATAACCCAGTCGACTATGGCTACACCTTC.

This rearrangement joins TRBV6-2 or TRBV6-3 to TRBJ1-2; no clear D. Trimming pared 5 bases from V and 8 bases from J, leaving 18 bases between. Germline V CDR1 and CDR2: MNHEY, SVGEGT. The CDR3 contains 14 residues. For the CDR3, the DNA is TGTGCCAGCAGTAGACGCCGGGAGACGCGAGGCTACACCTTC. This gives the protein CASSRRRETRGYTF.